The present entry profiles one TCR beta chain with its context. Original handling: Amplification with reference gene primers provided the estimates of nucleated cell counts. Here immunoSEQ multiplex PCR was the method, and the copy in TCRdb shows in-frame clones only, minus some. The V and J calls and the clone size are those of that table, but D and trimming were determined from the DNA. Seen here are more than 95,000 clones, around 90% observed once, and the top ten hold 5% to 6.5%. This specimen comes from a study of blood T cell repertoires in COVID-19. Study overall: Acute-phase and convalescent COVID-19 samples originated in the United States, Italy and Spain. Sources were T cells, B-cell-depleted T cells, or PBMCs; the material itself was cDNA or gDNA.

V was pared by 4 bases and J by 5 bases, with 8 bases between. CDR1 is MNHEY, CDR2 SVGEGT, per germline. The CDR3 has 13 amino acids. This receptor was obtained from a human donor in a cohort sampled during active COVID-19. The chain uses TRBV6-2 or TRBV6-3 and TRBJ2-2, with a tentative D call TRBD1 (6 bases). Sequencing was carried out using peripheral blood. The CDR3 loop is CASSLGGTGELFF. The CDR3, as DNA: TGTGCCAGCAGTTTAGGGGGTACCGGGGAGCTGTTTTTT.